This T cell receptor beta chain appears in the sequencing data of a study of cytomegalovirus exposure and HLA in healthy donors (dated 2017 in TCRdb). Background for the entire study: According to an earlier analysis of a few hundred of the donors, some 180 million T cells yielded 120 million or so unique TCR beta sequences and roughly 280 Gb of sequence data. Roughly 300 gigabases of sequencing data and roughly 81 million unique TCR sequences made up an early release that covered several hundred HLA-typed donors. Of the approximately 400 genotyped donors, about 84% fell in the genetic ancestry cluster associated with self-reported Caucasian donors. The study aimed to test whether signatures of past pathogen exposure could be identified by cataloging public T cell receptors. The study profiled the T cell repertoires of about 720 subjects by immunosequencing and related them to cytomegalovirus serostatus. Along with the roughly 610-subject first cohort, a separate validation cohort of roughly 110 different subjects was used. The study combined high-throughput TCR immunosequencing, statistical association of individual TCRs with disease status, and machine learning to predict cytomegalovirus infection status. A later analysis re-analyzed previously published TCR beta repertoires from about 730 donors and added high-resolution HLA genotyping to study TCR occurrence patterns. Rather than drawing on any new phenotypic data, the later analysis identified candidate immune exposures from TCR beta sequences and the way those sequences occurred across donors. In an earlier analysis of about 590 of the donors, high-throughput TCR beta sequencing was used to judge whether each TCR beta V gene segment behaved as functional or pseudogenic. Donor age, sex, ethnicity and CMV serostatus were compiled together with the repertoire data. A later genetic analysis used genome-wide SNP genotypes for about three fifths of the roughly 700 donors, treating that subset as a discovery cohort. All discovery cohort repertoires had been generated using a single sequencing platform. Both class I and class II loci were covered by HLA typing, at four-digit resolution. The number of typed donors differed by locus: about 629-630 for A, B, C, DRB1 and DQB1; some 540 for DQA1; 600 to 610 for DPA1; and roughly 490 for DPB1. About five DR-DQ haplotypes were treated as single units for association and clustering because of strong linkage in the cohort. On average, about 200,000 unique TCR beta nucleotide sequences were sequenced per donor among some 420 genotyped donors of the cohort, with roughly 20% of those sequences being non-productive. The research as a whole found: In vitro tests confirmed that three of the cytomegalovirus-associated TCR beta chains recognize cytomegalovirus antigens. Because HLA typing was missing for some donors at each locus, association tests included only the typed subset. A further reported finding was that TCR beta sequences accurately predicted the HLA-A and HLA-B alleles for most subjects in the first cohort. The 87-base-pair reads could not distinguish some IMGT-functional V segments, including TRBV6-2 and TRBV6-3, so those segments were excluded. While some public TCRs were present in many individuals, most TCR sequences turned up only very rarely across donors. Only TCR beta chains were sequenced in this cohort, and the absence of alpha or paired-chain data limited detectable features. In a later analysis, the rate of TCR association differed among HLA loci, with DRB1 alleles having the most associated TCRs and HLA-C alleles having the fewest. According to a later analysis, parvovirus B19, influenza, CMV and Epstein-Barr virus appeared linked to several top co-occurrence clusters. The earlier analysis of some 540 of the donors excluded fewer than 20 rarely observed V segments, including chromosome 9 orphons, because counts were too low. In a later genetic analysis, fewer N-insertions in productive TCRs were reported among donors in an Asian-associated ancestry cluster than the roughly 710-donor mean. The study listed 164 TCR beta chains as associated with cytomegalovirus. In both the original and validation cohorts, the classifier was reported to diagnose cytomegalovirus status with high specificity and sensitivity. Linkage disequilibrium might explain the correlated functional status among segregating V segments, but an unknown experimental factor could not be excluded. Strong co-occurrence of HLA alleles, especially DR and DQ, made assigning TCR associations to individual alleles difficult. The sequencing pipeline was judged likely to have produced a cluster of highly shared sequence variants as a technical artifact. Immune exposure information for the cohort was limited to CMV serostatus. Most CMV-associated TCR beta chains appeared to be HLA-restricted in a later analysis, and the HLA associations seemed to be driven largely by CMV exposure. Specific HLA alleles were associated with 16,951 TCR beta sequences at a false discovery rate of 0.05 in a later analysis. Roughly uniform sequencing depth across donors was assumed in presence/absence analyses, although this assumption may not hold. In a later genetic analysis, a missense DCLRE1C variant was associated with V-gene and J-gene trimming of TCR beta chains, and the association was replicated in an independent cohort. In a later analysis, HLA-associated TCR beta chains showed more clonal expansion and lower generation probabilities than non-associated chains that were equally common. In an earlier analysis of about 600 of the donors, most TCR beta V segments appeared in productive rearrangements about 87% or about 30% of the time, broadly matching IMGT annotations. The authors suggested that the approach could potentially be extended to other disease states and immunological phenotypes.

Library preparation was by the immunoSEQ multiplex PCR assay. The multiplex PCR relied on a mix of 60 forward primers for TCR Vbeta segments and 13 reverse primers for TCR Jbeta segments. A multiplex PCR assay on genomic DNA amplified the CDR3 region of rearranged TCR beta genes. Amplified TCR beta libraries were sequenced as 87-base-pair reads on the Illumina HiSeq System. The source study handled its data this way. A later analysis tallied around 87 million unique TCR beta chains across the 550 to 850 repertoires, and some 10 million of those chains were shared by two or more donors. Raw reads were error-corrected and collapsed into unique sequences by a nearest-neighbor algorithm in which closely related sequences were merged to remove PCR and sequencing errors. Alignment of CDR3 sequences to IMGT reference sequences was used to assign V, D and J gene segments. For a sequence to be retained, a match of at least six nucleotides to both a V gene segment and a J gene segment was required. A rearrangement counted as productive if the CDR3 had no stop codons and remained in frame with V and J, and every other rearrangement counted as non-productive. CDR3 was defined according to IMGT convention as the region running from the second conserved V-encoded cysteine to the conserved J-encoded phenylalanine. The earlier analysis of about 570 of the donors excluded any sequence lacking an unambiguous match to a single V gene segment. An earlier analysis of some 500 of the donors classified V segments as functional when productive rearrangements were above 56.7% and as segregating when the standard deviation between donors was above 5%. A statistical classification framework was built to diagnose cytomegalovirus status from the catalog of TCR beta chain sequences. A later analysis assigned V and J genes by comparing TCR nucleotide sequences with IMGT/GENE-DB human TR gene sequences. A later analysis assigned CDR3 sequences and most-parsimonious VDJ recombination scenarios with the TCRdist pipeline. In a later analysis, each TCR beta chain was defined by its CDR3 amino acid sequence together with its V-gene family, and reads lacking a unique V-gene family were excluded. To address suspected cross-contamination and a sequencing artifact, a later analysis removed some 620 highly shared, low-generation-probability nucleotide sequences. In a later analysis, a clonal expansion index for each public chain was calculated from normalized within-repertoire ranks of inferred template counts. In a later analysis, generation probabilities were computed with a VDJ recombination model fitted to out-of-frame rearrangements, and the resulting probabilities were checked against IGoR. A later analysis scored TCR-TCR, TCR-HLA and TCR-CMV co-occurrence with hypergeometric tests, applying a repertoire-size bias correction to TCR pairs. In a later analysis, false discovery rates were estimated by permuting HLA or CMV assignments 20 times. In a later analysis, co-occurring TCRs were grouped using DBSCAN, and TCRdist sequence similarity was added for clustering within HLA-allele-positive subsets. Repertoires with fewer than 30,000 or more than 120,000 public chains, plus five repertoires with anomalous nucleotide sharing, were excluded from co-occurrence clustering. TCRdb retrieved this table from immuneACCESS and kept in-frame rearrangements only. Not all clones are present; in checked studies, unresolved V genes account for under half, and no reason is known for the remainder. Clonal size and the V and J genes are those of that table, whereas D and trimming came from the DNA. A total of 70,000 to 90,000 clones appear in this sample, about four fifths of them only once. Roughly 4.2% of the sample goes to the ten largest clones.

The germline V gene provides CDR1 SGHRS and CDR2 YFSETQ. Trimming accounts for 4 bases at V and 3 bases at J, while the number of junction bases matched to no gene is 3. The CDR3 spans 14 residues, from the cysteine through the phenylalanine. Of the read, only the CDR3 DNA is kept; its 42 bases are in frame from base 1. In total, roughly 710 healthy bone marrow donors made up the cohort. All cohort members were sampled while nominally healthy, although unrecorded immune exposures were likely present. The donor was CMV seronegative and belonged to the group of over 300 seronegative cohort members. Every donor gave a peripheral blood sample, and the peripheral blood mononuclear cells from that sample were used for TCR beta sequencing. The Qiagen DNeasy Blood Extraction Kit was used to extract genomic DNA from the blood cell samples. Of note for this clone: No cognate antigen has been identified for it. The record has no base qualities; no much larger clone is one base away.

This TCR was sampled from a man aged 60 to 69 in good health and CMV-seronegative. The chain employs TRBV5-1 and TRBJ1-1; TRBD1 aligns with 10 central bases. Sequenced input: PBMCs. The nucleotide sequence reads TGCGCCAGCAGCGCGACAGGGGGCGACACTGAAGCTTTCTTT. This yields the protein CASSATGGDTEAFF.